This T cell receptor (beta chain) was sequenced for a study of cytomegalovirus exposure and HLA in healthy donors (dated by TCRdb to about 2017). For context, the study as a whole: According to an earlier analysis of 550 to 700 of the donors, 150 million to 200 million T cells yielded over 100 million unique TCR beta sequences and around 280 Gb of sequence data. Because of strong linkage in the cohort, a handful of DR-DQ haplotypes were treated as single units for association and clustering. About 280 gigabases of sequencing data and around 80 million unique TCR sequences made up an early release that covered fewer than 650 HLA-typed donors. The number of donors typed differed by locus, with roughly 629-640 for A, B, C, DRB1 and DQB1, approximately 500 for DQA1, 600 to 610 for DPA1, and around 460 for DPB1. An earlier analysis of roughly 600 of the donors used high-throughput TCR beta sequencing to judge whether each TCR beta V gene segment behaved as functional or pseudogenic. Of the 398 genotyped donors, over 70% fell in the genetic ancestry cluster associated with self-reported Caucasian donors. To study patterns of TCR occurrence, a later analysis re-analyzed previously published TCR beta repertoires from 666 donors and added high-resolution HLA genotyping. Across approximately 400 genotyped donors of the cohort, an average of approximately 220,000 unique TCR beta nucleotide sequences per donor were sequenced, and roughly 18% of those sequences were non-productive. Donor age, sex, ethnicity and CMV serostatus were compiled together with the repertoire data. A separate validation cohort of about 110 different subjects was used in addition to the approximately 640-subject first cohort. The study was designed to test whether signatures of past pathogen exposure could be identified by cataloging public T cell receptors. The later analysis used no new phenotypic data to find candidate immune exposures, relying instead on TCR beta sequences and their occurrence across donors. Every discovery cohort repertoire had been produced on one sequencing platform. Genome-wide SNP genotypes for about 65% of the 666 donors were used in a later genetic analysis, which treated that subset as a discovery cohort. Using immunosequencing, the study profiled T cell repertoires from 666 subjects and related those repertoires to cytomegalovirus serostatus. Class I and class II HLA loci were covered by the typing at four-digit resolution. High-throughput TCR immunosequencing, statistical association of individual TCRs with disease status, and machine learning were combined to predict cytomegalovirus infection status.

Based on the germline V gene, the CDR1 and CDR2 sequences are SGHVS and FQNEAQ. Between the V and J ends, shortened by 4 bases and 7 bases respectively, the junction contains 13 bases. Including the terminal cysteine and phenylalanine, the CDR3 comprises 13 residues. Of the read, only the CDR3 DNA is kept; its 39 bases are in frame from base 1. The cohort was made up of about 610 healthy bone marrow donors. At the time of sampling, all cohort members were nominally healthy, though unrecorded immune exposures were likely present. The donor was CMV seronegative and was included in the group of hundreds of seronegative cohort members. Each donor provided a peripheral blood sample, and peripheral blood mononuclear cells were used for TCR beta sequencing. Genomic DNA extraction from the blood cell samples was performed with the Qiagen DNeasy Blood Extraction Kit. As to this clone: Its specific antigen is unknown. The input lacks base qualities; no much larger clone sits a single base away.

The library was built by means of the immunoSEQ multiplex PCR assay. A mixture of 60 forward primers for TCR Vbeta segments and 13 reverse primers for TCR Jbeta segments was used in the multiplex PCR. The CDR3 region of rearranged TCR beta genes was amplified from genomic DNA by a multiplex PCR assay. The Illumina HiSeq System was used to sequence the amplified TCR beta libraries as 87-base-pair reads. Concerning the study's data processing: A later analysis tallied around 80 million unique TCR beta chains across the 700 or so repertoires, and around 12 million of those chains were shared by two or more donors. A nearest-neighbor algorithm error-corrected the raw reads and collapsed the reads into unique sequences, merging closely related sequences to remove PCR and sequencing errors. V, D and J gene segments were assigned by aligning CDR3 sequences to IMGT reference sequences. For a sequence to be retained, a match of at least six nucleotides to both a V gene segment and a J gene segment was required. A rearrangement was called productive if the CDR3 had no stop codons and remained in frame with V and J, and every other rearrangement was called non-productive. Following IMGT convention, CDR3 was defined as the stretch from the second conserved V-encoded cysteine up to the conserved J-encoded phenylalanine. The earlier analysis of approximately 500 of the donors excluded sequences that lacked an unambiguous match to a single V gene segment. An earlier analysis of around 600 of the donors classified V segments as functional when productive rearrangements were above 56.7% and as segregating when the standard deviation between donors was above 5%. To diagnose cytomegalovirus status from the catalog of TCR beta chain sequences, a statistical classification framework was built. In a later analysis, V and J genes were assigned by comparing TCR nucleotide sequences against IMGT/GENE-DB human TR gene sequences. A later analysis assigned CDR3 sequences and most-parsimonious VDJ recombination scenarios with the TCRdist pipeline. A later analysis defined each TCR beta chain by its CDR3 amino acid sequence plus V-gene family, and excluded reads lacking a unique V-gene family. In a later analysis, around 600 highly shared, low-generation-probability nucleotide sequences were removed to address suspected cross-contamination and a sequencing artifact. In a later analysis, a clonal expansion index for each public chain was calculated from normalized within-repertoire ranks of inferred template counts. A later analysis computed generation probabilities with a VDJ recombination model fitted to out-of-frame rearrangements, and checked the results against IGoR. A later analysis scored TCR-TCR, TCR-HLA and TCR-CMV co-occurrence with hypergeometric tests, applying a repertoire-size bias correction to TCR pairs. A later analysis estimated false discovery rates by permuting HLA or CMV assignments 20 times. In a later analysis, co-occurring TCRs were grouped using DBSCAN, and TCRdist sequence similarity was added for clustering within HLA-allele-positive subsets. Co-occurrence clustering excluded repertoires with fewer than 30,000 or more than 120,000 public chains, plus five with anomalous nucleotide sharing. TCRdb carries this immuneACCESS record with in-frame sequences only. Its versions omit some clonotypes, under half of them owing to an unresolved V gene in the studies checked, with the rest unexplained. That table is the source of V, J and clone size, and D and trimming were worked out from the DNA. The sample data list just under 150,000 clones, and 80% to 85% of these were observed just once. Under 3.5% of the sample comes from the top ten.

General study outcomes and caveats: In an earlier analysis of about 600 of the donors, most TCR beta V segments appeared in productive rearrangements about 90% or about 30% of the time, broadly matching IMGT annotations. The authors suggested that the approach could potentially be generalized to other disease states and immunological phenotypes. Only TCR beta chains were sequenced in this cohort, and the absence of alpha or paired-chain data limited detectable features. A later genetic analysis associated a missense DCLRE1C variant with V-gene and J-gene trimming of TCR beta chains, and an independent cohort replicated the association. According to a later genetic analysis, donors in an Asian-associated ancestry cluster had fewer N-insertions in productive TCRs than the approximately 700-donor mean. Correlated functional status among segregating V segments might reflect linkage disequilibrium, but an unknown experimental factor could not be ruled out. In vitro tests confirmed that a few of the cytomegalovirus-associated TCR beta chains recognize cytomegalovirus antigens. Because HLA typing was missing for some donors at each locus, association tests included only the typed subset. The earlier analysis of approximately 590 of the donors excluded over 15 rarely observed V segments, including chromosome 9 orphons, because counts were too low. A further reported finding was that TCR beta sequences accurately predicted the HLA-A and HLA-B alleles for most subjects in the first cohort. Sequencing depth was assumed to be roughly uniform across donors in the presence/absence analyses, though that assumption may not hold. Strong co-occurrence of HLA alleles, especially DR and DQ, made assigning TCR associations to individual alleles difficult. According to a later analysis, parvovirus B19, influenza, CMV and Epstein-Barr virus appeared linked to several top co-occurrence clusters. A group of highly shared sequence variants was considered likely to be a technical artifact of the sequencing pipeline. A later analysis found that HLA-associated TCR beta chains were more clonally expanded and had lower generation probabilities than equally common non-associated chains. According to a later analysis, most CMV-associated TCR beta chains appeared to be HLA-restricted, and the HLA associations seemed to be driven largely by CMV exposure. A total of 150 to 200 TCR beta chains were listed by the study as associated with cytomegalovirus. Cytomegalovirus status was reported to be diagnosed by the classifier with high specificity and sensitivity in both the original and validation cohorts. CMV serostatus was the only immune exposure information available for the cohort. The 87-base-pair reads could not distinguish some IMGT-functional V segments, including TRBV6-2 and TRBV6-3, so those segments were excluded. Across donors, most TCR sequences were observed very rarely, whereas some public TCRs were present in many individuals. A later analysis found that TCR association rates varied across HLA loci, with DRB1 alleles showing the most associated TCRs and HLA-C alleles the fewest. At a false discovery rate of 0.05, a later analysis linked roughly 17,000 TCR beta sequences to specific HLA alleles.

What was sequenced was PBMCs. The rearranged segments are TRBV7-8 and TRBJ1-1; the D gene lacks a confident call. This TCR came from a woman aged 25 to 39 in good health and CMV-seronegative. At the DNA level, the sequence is TGTGCCAGCAGCTCAAAACCAAGACTTGAAGCTTTCTTT. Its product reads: CASSSKPRLEAFF.